The present T cell receptor (beta chain) was sequenced within a study of blood T cell repertoires in COVID-19 (dated by TCRdb to the early 2020s). Background on the whole study: The collaborator samples originated in the United States, Italy and Spain and spanned the acute and convalescent phases of COVID-19. A freely available public database, intended as a resource for researchers studying the immune response to SARS-CoV-2, is where the repertoires were released. The sample metadata nearly always contained a de-identified subject ID, COVID-19 status, age in years and sex. The prospective study material was composed of cDNA or gDNA derived from T cells, B-cell-depleted T cells, or PBMCs. Where available, HLA class I and class II types were obtained from metadata supplied by the sample provider rather than from assay-based typing. Subjects who had been exposed to COVID-19, were actively infected with it, or had recovered from it provided the deeply sampled blood TCRbeta repertoires that made up the dataset. Samples came from the ongoing ImmuneRACE study (first 160 participants) plus 1,254 subjects from 6 global collaborators. The paper as a whole reports these results and caveats: Clinical and demographic metadata were provided uncurated, with the amount varying by source and participant.

Participants in the prospective study were aged roughly 18 to 89 years, lived in over 20 United States geographic areas, and enrolled through a virtual design. To assign participants to cohorts, the prospective study relied on clinical history that participants themselves reported in a screening survey and a study questionnaire. In the prospective study, whole blood, serum and a nasopharyngeal or oropharyngeal swab were collected from each participant by mobile phlebotomists. Participants in the prospective study had the option to provide additional blood draws and questionnaires over a roughly 2-month period. Blood samples from the prospective study were shipped frozen or at room temperature prior to DNA extraction. The immunoSEQ Assay, a bias-controlled multiplex PCR, was used to amplify TCRbeta CDR3 regions from genomic DNA. The authors' pipeline ran thus. The number of nucleated cells in each sample was estimated by amplification of reference gene primers within the assay. To quantify the absolute abundance of each unique TCRbeta CDR3 rearrangement, sequence reads were collapsed and filtered. For each sample, productive Simpson clonality was calculated by taking the square root of Simpson's diversity index across productive rearrangements. The clones in this table, taken by TCRdb from immuneACCESS, are in-frame only. Not every clone is retained; where verified, under half of the shortfall comes from an unresolved V gene, and the cause of the rest is unknown. That table supplies the V and J calls and clone size; D and trimming were determined from the DNA. This sample is represented by around 200,000 clones; roughly 87% of them were singletons. Jointly, the top ten make up 10% of the sample.

To note about this clone: Its antigen is currently not known. No base-level quality is on record; no much larger clone is a single base apart.

Taken from the germline V gene, the CDR1 and CDR2 loops are SGHAT and FQNNGV. V lost 3 bases and J lost 5 bases, and the count of bases not matched to a germline gene is 13. CDR3 length: 18 amino acids, cysteine to phenylalanine. The only DNA kept is the CDR3, 54 bases in frame from the first base. The receptor comes from a man younger than 35 with acute COVID-19. Sequencing was carried out using PBMCs or T cells enriched from blood (not recorded which). The rearrangement combines TRBV11-2 with TRBJ2-1; TRBD1 fits 10 bases in the junction. The CDR3 sequence is CASSLLMLGQGTNNEQFF. In nucleotides, the sequence is TGTGCCAGCAGCTTGCTGATGTTGGGACAGGGGACAAACAATGAGCAGTTCTTC.